One and the same sample provided the 21 T cell receptor beta chains below, sequenced in a study of blood T cell repertoires in COVID-19. The repertoire was sequenced with immunoSEQ multiplex PCR; TCRdb's copy has only in-frame clones and lacks some. The sample holds about 110,000 clones; 85% to 95% are singletons and the top ten take roughly 1.3%. Sequenced material: peripheral blood. The receptors shown here come from a woman aged 25 to 39 with acute or convalescent COVID-19.

The chain carries TRBV6-2 or TRBV6-3 and TRBJ2-5; the match to TRBD1 covers 8 bases. Germline V CDR1 and CDR2: MNHEY, SVGEGT. This CDR3 is 15 amino acids long. The ends lost 2 bases at V and 0 bases at J; junction bases unmatched: 2. CDR3 amino acids: CASSYVGQDQETQYF. The CDR3 DNA reads TGTGCCAGCAGTTACGTGGGACAGGACCAAGAGACCCAGTACTTC.

The genes are TRBV29-1 and TRBJ1-1; D is possibly TRBD1 (6 bases). Germline V gene data show CDR1 as SQVTM and CDR2 as ANQGSEA. This CDR3 region has 13 residues. The CDR3 sequence: CTFIGGPGAEAFF. CDR3 coding DNA: TGCACCTTTATTGGGGGCCCAGGGGCTGAAGCTTTCTTT.

This sequence joins TRBV6-2 or TRBV6-3 and TRBJ2-2; D is undetermined. Germline V gene data show CDR1 as MNHEY and CDR2 as SVGEGT. The CDR3 has 14 residues. With 6 bases removed from V and 4 bases from J, the gap between germline ends came to 12 bases. The CDR3 reads CASSPDPGTGELFF. The CDR3 region has the DNA TGTGCCAGCAGCCCTGACCCGGGCACCGGGGAGCTGTTTTTT.

The chain recombines TRBV18 with TRBJ1-3; D unresolved. Germline-derived CDR1 and CDR2 are KGHSH and LQKENI. With 6 bases removed from V and 0 bases from J, the gap between germline ends came to 9 bases. The CDR3 sequence is 14 residues long. The CDR3 loop is CASSRRDSGNTIYF. The CDR3, as DNA: TGTGCCAGCTCCCGACGGGACTCTGGAAACACCATATATTTT.

In this sample, this clone turned up a few times. The genes are TRBV5-1 and TRBJ2-1; 7 bases agree with TRBD1. This CDR3 has 16 residues. Trimming at V came to 4 bases and at J to 0 bases, leaving 7 bases not matched to a gene. Germline V gene data show CDR1 as SGHRS and CDR2 as YFSETQ. This CDR3 reads CASSPQTGSSYNEQFF. CDR3 bases: TGCGCCAGCAGCCCACAGACAGGGAGCTCCTACAATGAGCAGTTCTTC.

V gene TRBV11-2 combines with J gene TRBJ1-1; no firm D call. The CDR3 has 14 amino acids. The V end was cut by 2 bases, the J end by 1 base, with 8 bases between. Germline V gene data show CDR1 as SGHAT and CDR2 as FQNNGV. In nucleotides, the CDR3 is TGTGCCAGCAGCTTATTCCCAGAGAACACTGAAGCTTTCTTT. Translated: CASSLFPENTEAFF.

The table lists this clone with a count of one. J is TRBJ2-1 and V is TRBV4-3; 8 bases match TRBD1. This CDR3 has 16 amino acids. The germline gives CDR1 LGHNA, CDR2 YSLEER. V lost 1 base, J lost 4 bases, and 6 bases stayed unmatched. The CDR3 DNA follows: TGCGCCAGCAGCCAAGGCGGGACAGGCGATTACAATGAGCAGTTCTTC. It codes for CASSQGGTGDYNEQFF.

This clone has a single count. This chain uses TRBV30 with TRBJ1-6, with D possibly matching TRBD1 (5 bases). Germline V CDR1 and CDR2: GTSNPN, SVGIG (reference sequence). The CDR3 consists of 14 residues. V was shortened by 0 bases and J by 8 bases, with 11 bases between the two germline ends. The CDR3 DNA follows: TGTGCCTGGAGTGTTAGGGGTGGAGATTCACCCCTCCACTTT. Its protein product is CAWSVRGGDSPLHF.

The CDR3 here is CAISDTTVDGKLFF. The CDR3 DNA follows: TGTGCCATCAGTGATACGACAGTCGATGGGAAACTGTTTTTT. The chain links TRBV10-3 to TRBJ1-4; D is perhaps TRBD1 (5 bases). Germline CDR1 ENHRY, CDR2 SYGVKD. Trimming shortened V by 3 bases and J by 11 bases, and 16 bases separated the two germline ends. The CDR3 runs 14 residues.

The genes are TRBV4-3 and TRBJ2-1; D possibly corresponds to TRBD1 (5 bases). The germline V gene encodes CDR1 LGHNA and CDR2 YSLEER. This CDR3 has 14 residues. The ends were cut back, 0 bases at V and 9 bases at J, with 12 bases in the middle. The CDR3 coding sequence is TGCGCCAGCAGCCAAGATTGGGGCAACAGTGAGCAGTTCTTC. It specifies CASSQDWGNSEQFF.

The V call is TRBV7-9, the J call TRBJ1-1; unclear D gene. V lost 3 bases, J lost 4 bases, and 6 bases lay in between. The CDR3 has 12 residues. Germline V gene data show CDR1 as SEHNR and CDR2 as FQNEAQ (reference sequence). CDR3 sequence reads: CASSFRSTEAFF. CDR3 DNA: TGTGCCAGCAGCTTCCGGAGCACTGAAGCTTTCTTT. Full variable domain (outside the CDR3, taken from reference TRBV7-9 and TRBJ1-1): DTGVSQNPRHKITKRGQNVTFRCDPISEHNRLYWYRQTLGQGPEFLTYFQNEAQLEKSRLLSDRFSAERPKGSFSTLEIQRTEQGDSAMYLCASSFRSTEAFFGQGTRLTVV.

This chain joins TRBV7-2 and TRBJ2-7; D is possibly TRBD1 (5 bases). This CDR3 contains 12 residues. Germline CDR1 reads SGHTA; CDR2 reads FQGNSA. V lost 5 bases and J 3 bases, leaving 8 bases between the germline ends. CDR3 in DNA: TGTGCCAGCAGCACAGACAGCTACGAGCAGTACTTC. Amino acids: CASSTDSYEQYF.

This clone has only a few counts. V and J are TRBV15 and TRBJ1-4; TRBD1 might be the D (6 bases). This CDR3 has 14 residues. V was pared by 3 bases and J by 8 bases, with 13 bases between. Looked up from germline, CDR1 is LNHNV and CDR2 is YYDKDF (reference sequence). CDR3 sequence reads: CATSRGGLGEKLFF. DNA of the CDR3: TGTGCCACCAGCAGGGGGGGGCTTGGGGAAAAACTGTTTTTT.

This rearrangement joins TRBV7-8 to TRBJ1-1; a weak D match, TRBD1 (5 bases). CDR1 is SGHVS and CDR2 is FQNEAQ in the germline V gene. This CDR3 has 15 amino acids. V shed 5 bases and J shed 3 bases, with 16 bases lying between them. CDR3 protein: CASSIQGRRDTEAFF. The CDR3 DNA is TGTGCCAGCAGCATTCAGGGAAGGAGAGACACTGAAGCTTTCTTT.

The chain joins TRBV6-2 or TRBV6-3 to TRBJ2-1; the D gene is possibly TRBD2 (5 bases). Trimming cost V 2 bases and J 3 bases, with 26 bases left between them. The CDR3 is made up of 20 amino acids. In germline, CDR1 is MNHEY, CDR2 SVGEGT. Here the CDR3 DNA reads TGTGCCAGCAGTTACCCCCCGGGAATCAGAGCACAGCCACACTACAATGAGCAGTTCTTC. Its translation: CASSYPPGIRAQPHYNEQFF.

This chain uses TRBV24-1 with TRBJ2-1, with 13 bases matching TRBD2. V lost 2 bases, J lost 8 bases, and 17 bases stayed unmatched. Germline CDR1 is KGHDR and CDR2 is SFDVKD. This CDR3 has 20 residues. In DNA form, the CDR3 reads TGTGCCACCAGTGATTCCACAAGCCCGCGGACTAGCGGGAGTGGGGATGAGCAGTTCTTC. Amino acid sequence: CATSDSTSPRTSGSGDEQFF.

CDR3 amino acids: CASSRVLSGGTEAFF. The CDR3 nucleotides are TGTGCCAGCAGTCGGGTCCTCAGTGGAGGCACTGAAGCTTTCTTT. The genes are TRBV7-9 and TRBJ1-1; D ambiguous. The CDR3 has 15 residues. Per the germline V gene, CDR1 is SEHNR and CDR2 is FQNEAQ (reference sequence). The V gene lost 6 bases and the J gene lost 4 bases, with 18 bases spanning the gap.

The chain has TRBV4-3 and TRBJ2-2; D not resolved. The germline CDR1 and CDR2 sequences are LGHNA and YSLEER. V gave up 1 base and J gave up 2 bases, with 8 bases separating them. CDR3 length: 15 amino acids. The CDR3 DNA sequence: TGCGCCAGCAGCCAAGTAATACTAAACACCGGGGAGCTGTTTTTT. Translation gives CASSQVILNTGELFF.

CDR3 DNA: TGTGCCAGTACCCCTGCCGGGGGCAATCAGCCCCAGCATTTT. It translates to CASTPAGGNQPQHF. V gene TRBV19 combines with J gene TRBJ1-5; no firm D call. Trimming left V 7 bases short and J 2 bases short, with 12 bases between. The CDR3 covers 14 residues. Per germline, CDR1 LNHDA and CDR2 SQIVND (reference sequence).

The V call is TRBV29-1, the J call TRBJ1-2; D unclear. This CDR3 region has 14 residues. V was trimmed by 3 bases and J by 1 base, leaving 12 bases between them. Germline loops: CDR1 SQVTM, CDR2 ANQGSEA. The CDR3 DNA follows: TGCAGCGTTGAGGTATTCGGGGATAACTATGGCTACACCTTC. Its protein product is CSVEVFGDNYGYTF.

The chain couples TRBV5-5 to TRBJ1-4; no clear D. CDR3 length: 14 residues. CDR1 and CDR2 (germline): SGHKS, YYEKEE (reference sequence). Trimming cost V 2 bases and J 3 bases, with 8 bases left between them. CDR3 nucleotides: TGTGCCAGCAGCTTAACCCCAGCTAATGAAAAACTGTTTTTT. Protein: CASSLTPANEKLFF.